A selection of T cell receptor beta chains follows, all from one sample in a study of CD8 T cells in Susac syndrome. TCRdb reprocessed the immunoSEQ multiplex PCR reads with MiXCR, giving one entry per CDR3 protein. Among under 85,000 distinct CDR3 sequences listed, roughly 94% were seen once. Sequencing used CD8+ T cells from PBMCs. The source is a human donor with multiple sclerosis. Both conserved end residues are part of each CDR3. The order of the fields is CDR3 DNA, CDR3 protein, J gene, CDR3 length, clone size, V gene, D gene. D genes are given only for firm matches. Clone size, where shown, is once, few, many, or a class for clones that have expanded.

TGCGCCAGCAGCCAAGATCTGAAGACAGGCCCCACCTCGGATGAGCAGTTCTTC,CASSQDLKTGPTSDEQFF,TRBJ2-1,18,.,TRBV4-3,.
TGCGCCAGCAGCCGACAGGGTCAGAATGAAAAACTGTTTTTT,CASSRQGQNEKLFF,TRBJ1-4,14,.,TRBV5-1,TRBD1
TGTGCCTGGAGTTATGGTGTGGGCAATGGTCAGCCCCAGCATTTT,CAWSYGVGNGQPQHF,TRBJ1-5,15,.,TRBV30,.
TGTGCCAGCAGCCAAGATGAAACCGACTTCACGACTGATGAGCAGTTCTTC,CASSQDETDFTTDEQFF,TRBJ2-1,17,.,TRBV3-1,.
TGCGCCAGCAGCCAAGTGGCGGGGGCTTCTTACAATGAGCAGTTCTTC,CASSQVAGASYNEQFF,TRBJ2-1,16,.,TRBV4-3,.
TGTGCCAGCAGCGGTGGAACCGGGAAGAGCACCGGGGAGCTGTTTTTT,CASSGGTGKSTGELFF,TRBJ2-2,16,.,TRBV7-9,.
TGTGCCAGCTCACCACCGTCTGGACTAGCGCCGCACGATGAGCAGTTCTTC,CASSPPSGLAPHDEQFF,TRBJ2-1,17,.,TRBV18,TRBD2
TGTGCCAGCAGCCAAGACCCACGGGATTCACCCCTCCACTTT,CASSQDPRDSPLHF,TRBJ1-6,14,.,TRBV3-1,.
TGTGCCAGCAGCTTAGGAGTCTGGCCACCCCTCCACTTT,CASSLGVWPPLHF,TRBJ1-6,13,.,TRBV7-8,.
TGTGCCAGCAGCTTACTCAGTAACACTGAAGCTTTCTTT,CASSLLSNTEAFF,TRBJ1-1,13,.,TRBV7-9,.
TGTGCCACCAGTGACTCACCGGGACGACTCTCCTACAATGAGCAGTTCTTC,CATSDSPGRLSYNEQFF,TRBJ2-1,17,.,TRBV24-1,.
TGTGCCAGCAGCTTAGACCAGACCACTTACTTC,CASSLDQTTYF,TRBJ2-7,11,.,TRBV7-9,.
TGTGCCAGCAGTGAAGCAGAGTACAATGAGCAGTTCTTC,CASSEAEYNEQFF,TRBJ2-1,13,few,TRBV2,.
TGTGCCAGCAGGGACGACAGGGGTCGGACCACCGGGGAGCTGTTTTTT,CASRDDRGRTTGELFF,TRBJ2-2,16,.,TRBV6-2/TRBV6-3,TRBD1
TGTGCCTGGAGTTGGACTGAGAACACTGAAGCTTTCTTT,CAWSWTENTEAFF,TRBJ1-1,13,.,TRBV30,.
TGTGCCAGCAGCTTGCTTGTCGGGGGGGTCTCCTACGAGCAGTACTTC,CASSLLVGGVSYEQYF,TRBJ2-7,16,.,TRBV13,TRBD2
TGCAGCGTTGCCGGGACAGTTATTAACGAGGAGACCCAGTACTTC,CSVAGTVINEETQYF,TRBJ2-5,15,.,TRBV29-1,TRBD1
TGTGCCAGCGAGGGGACAGACAATCAGCCCCAGCATTTT,CASEGTDNQPQHF,TRBJ1-5,13,.,TRBV12-3/TRBV12-4,TRBD1
TGTGCCAGCAGCGGACCCGGGACAGCGGACAACACAGATACGCAGTATTTT,CASSGPGTADNTDTQYF,TRBJ2-3,17,.,TRBV6-1,TRBD1
TGTGCCACCAGTGATATCGGTGTGAGAGTAGATACGCAGTATTTT,CATSDIGVRVDTQYF,TRBJ2-3,15,once,TRBV24-1,.
TGTGCCAGCAGACCTCAACAGGGGGCGCTTGCTGAAGCTTTCTTT,CASRPQQGALAEAFF,TRBJ1-1,15,.,TRBV27,TRBD1
TGTGCCAGCAGTTCAAGTAATGGCTACACCTTC,CASSSSNGYTF,TRBJ1-2,11,.,TRBV6-6,.
TGCGCCAGCAGCCAAGAGATCCTAGAAAGCACAGATACGCAGTATTTT,CASSQEILESTDTQYF,TRBJ2-3,16,.,TRBV4-3,.
TGTGCCAGCAGCTACGTAACAGGGATCTACGAGCAGTACTTC,CASSYVTGIYEQYF,TRBJ2-7,14,.,TRBV5-6,.
TGTGCCACCAGTGATGTACAGGGGTACCAAGAGACCCAGTACTTC,CATSDVQGYQETQYF,TRBJ2-5,15,.,TRBV24-1,TRBD1
TGTGCCAGCAGCTTAGCTTTTGAGAACACAGATACGCAGTATTTT,CASSLAFENTDTQYF,TRBJ2-3,15,.,TRBV7-9,.
TGTGCCAGCTCACCAGGGGGGGATGAGCAGTTCTTC,CASSPGGDEQFF,TRBJ2-1,12,.,TRBV18,TRBD2
TGTGCCAGCAGTTACGGTGCAGGTCTCTACGAGCAGTACTTC,CASSYGAGLYEQYF,TRBJ2-7,14,.,TRBV6-5,.
TGCAGTGCTAGAGGCGAAAGGAGCTCCTACGAGCAGTACTTC,CSARGERSSYEQYF,TRBJ2-7,14,.,TRBV20-1,.
TGTGCCAGTAGTTTACAGGGGGCCAGGGAGACCCAGTACTTC,CASSLQGARETQYF,TRBJ2-5,14,.,TRBV19,TRBD1
TGTGCCACCAGTGATTTGCAATTTGCGGGAGTAGAGACCCAGTACTTC,CATSDLQFAGVETQYF,TRBJ2-5,16,.,TRBV24-1,TRBD2
TGTGCCAGCAGCTTTACTACCGGGGACTTCAATGAGCAGTTCTTC,CASSFTTGDFNEQFF,TRBJ2-1,15,.,TRBV7-3,.
TGTGCCAGCAGCCCTGGAGAGGGAGGGCGGGGGACAGATACGCAGTATTTT,CASSPGEGGRGTDTQYF,TRBJ2-3,17,.,TRBV11-2,TRBD2
TGCAGTGCTAGAGATCGAAACAGGGTTGGAATCCCCTCCCCAACAGATACGCAGTATTTT,CSARDRNRVGIPSPTDTQYF,TRBJ2-3,20,.,TRBV20-1,.
TGCGCCAGCAGCCAAGGCACCGGGGCCAACGTCCTGACTTTC,CASSQGTGANVLTF,TRBJ2-6,14,.,TRBV4-3,.
TGTGCCAGCAGCCCCGATACGGCAGACTCCTACGAGCAGTACTTC,CASSPDTADSYEQYF,TRBJ2-7,15,.,TRBV7-6,.
TGTGCCACCAGTGATTTGGGACAGGGCCTAAGCACAGATACGCAGTATTTT,CATSDLGQGLSTDTQYF,TRBJ2-3,17,.,TRBV24-1,TRBD1
TGTGCCAGCAGCTTTGGAGGGGACTATTTGATGGCGGATACGCAGTATTTT,CASSFGGDYLMADTQYF,TRBJ2-3,17,.,TRBV5-4,TRBD2
TGTGCCATCAAAACGGATAATAGCAATCAGCCCCAGCATTTT,CAIKTDNSNQPQHF,TRBJ1-5,14,.,TRBV10-3,.